The 27 T cell receptor beta chains below all came from one sample that was sequenced in a study of STAT5B mutations in CD4+ large granular lymphocyte leukemia. TCRdb's copy holds only in-frame clones and misses some; the assay was immunoSEQ multiplex PCR. The table lists roughly 34,000 clones, about four fifths of them singletons. The sequenced material came from CD4+ T cells from blood buffy coats. Every receptor here comes from a human donor in good health.

This chain joins TRBV9 and TRBJ2-7; maybe TRBD1 (6 bases). The CDR3 length is 13 residues. Germline V gene lookup returns CDR1 SGDLS and CDR2 YYNGEE. V gave up 0 bases and J gave up 8 bases, with 12 bases separating them. CDR3 protein: CASSVDLDSQQYF. CDR3 bases: TGTGCCAGCAGCGTAGATTTGGACAGCCAGCAGTACTTC.

V usage is TRBV28 and J usage is TRBJ2-7, with D perhaps given as TRBD1 or TRBD2 (6 bases each). Germline V gene lookup returns CDR1 MDHEN and CDR2 SYDVKM. The V end was cut by 3 bases, the J end by 9 bases, with 12 bases between. The CDR3 totals 12 residues. CDR3 amino acids: CASSFAGGLQYF. CDR3 coding DNA: TGTGCCAGCAGTTTCGCCGGGGGCTTGCAGTACTTC.

The chain combines TRBV11-3 with TRBJ2-3; the D gene is possibly TRBD1 (7 bases). Germline loops: CDR1 SGHNT, CDR2 YENEEA. V dropped 5 bases and J dropped 5 bases, with 17 bases sitting between them. This CDR3 has 15 amino acids. CDR3 loop: CASSQGGRREDTQYF. The CDR3 region has the DNA TGTGCCAGCAGCCAAGGGGGCAGGCGGGAAGATACGCAGTATTTT.

On this clone itself: The junction and the germline gene differ at one end; a read error may be behind it. V and J are TRBV7-9 and TRBJ2-7; D assignment may be TRBD1 or TRBD2 (5 bases each). CDR3 length: 12 amino acids. CDR1 and CDR2 (germline): SEHNR, FQNEAQ (reference sequence). The CDR3 region is CASSLAEGDPRF. Written as DNA, the CDR3 is TGTGCCAGCAGCTTAGCGGAAGGGGACCCACGGTTC.

The rearrangement joins TRBV6-5 to TRBJ2-7; D is unclear. The CDR3 is 14 amino acids. V shed 2 bases and J shed 4 bases, with 12 bases lying between them. The germline CDR1 and CDR2 sequences are MNHEY and SVGAGI. The CDR3, as DNA: TGTGCCAGCAGTTACGCCGGAGACTCTTACGAGCAGTACTTC. Protein product: CASSYAGDSYEQYF.

The sample holds one count of this clone. V gene TRBV15 combines with J gene TRBJ2-1; 7 bases are shared with TRBD1. The CDR3 loop spans 15 amino acids. The V gene's germline CDR1 is LNHNV and CDR2 YYDKDF (reference sequence). V lost 1 base to trimming and J lost 3 bases; unmatched junction nucleotides: 3. CDR3 amino acids: CATSRGGGGYNEQFF. In DNA, the CDR3 is TGTGCCACCAGCAGAGGAGGGGGCGGCTACAATGAGCAGTTCTTC.

This clone was seen once. The chain uses TRBV5-4 and TRBJ2-3; TRBD2 matches 14 bases. V was pared by 0 bases and J by 2 bases, with 5 bases of the junction left unmatched. The CDR3 totals 18 residues. CDR1 is SGHNT and CDR2 is YYREEE in the germline V gene (reference sequence). The chain's CDR3 is CASSLGLAGGPNTDTQYF. The CDR3 coding sequence is TGTGCCAGCAGCTTGGGACTAGCGGGAGGGCCGAACACAGATACGCAGTATTTT.

The rearrangement uses TRBV27 and TRBJ2-7; 7 positions agree with TRBD2. J was trimmed by 2 bases and V by 3 bases; bases with no gene match: 4. This CDR3 region has 14 residues. Germline CDR1 and CDR2: MNHEY and SMNVEV (reference sequence). CDR3 loop: CASSLLADPYEQYF. CDR3 sequence (DNA): TGTGCCAGCAGTTTGCTAGCGGACCCCTACGAGCAGTACTTC.

This clone has just a few counts. The gene calls are TRBV11-2 and TRBJ1-1; D may be TRBD1 (6 bases). Germline assignment: CDR1 SGHAT and CDR2 FQNNGV. Trimming cost V 4 bases and J 4 bases, with 10 bases left between them. This CDR3 has 13 amino acids. CDR3 sequence reads: CASSSGVTTEAFF. The CDR3 coding sequence is TGTGCCAGCAGCTCAGGGGTGACCACTGAAGCTTTCTTT. The variable domain in full, with the rest retrieved from reference TRBV11-2 and TRBJ1-1, is EAGVAQSPRYKIIEKRQSVAFWCNPISGHATLYWYQQILGQGPKLLIQFQNNGVVDDSQLPKDRFSAERLKGVDSTLKIQPAKLEDSAVYLCASSSGVTTEAFFGQGTRLTVV.

The J gene is TRBJ2-7, the V gene TRBV7-9; D is perhaps TRBD1 or TRBD2 (5 bases each). Trimming shortened V by 5 bases and J by 3 bases, and 14 bases separated the two germline ends. The germline gives CDR1 SEHNR, CDR2 FQNEAQ (reference sequence). This CDR3 is 14 amino acids long. The DNA of the CDR3 is TGTGCCAGCAGCCCCGGTATGGGGGTCTACGAGCAGTACTTC. Its protein is CASSPGMGVYEQYF.

This clone showed up just a few times. J is TRBJ2-7 and V is TRBV10-3; 16 bases match TRBD2. This CDR3 has 16 residues. CDR1 and CDR2 from the germline V gene are ENHRY and SYGVKD. The V and J ends lost 9 bases and 6 bases, in that order; junction bases with no gene match: 11. CDR3 sequence: CAIAGTSGRAGSEQYF. The CDR3 DNA sequence: TGTGCCATAGCCGGGACTAGCGGGAGGGCAGGCTCCGAGCAGTACTTC.

V usage is TRBV7-9 and J usage is TRBJ2-7; the D gene is possibly TRBD1 (5 bases). CDR3 length: 14 amino acids. Germline CDR1 SEHNR, CDR2 FQNEAQ (reference sequence). Trimming took 2 bases from V and 1 from J, leaving 9 bases between them. This CDR3 reads CASSLKGPSYEQYF. CDR3 DNA: TGTGCCAGCAGCTTAAAGGGGCCATCCTACGAGCAGTACTTC.

J is TRBJ2-1 and V is TRBV10-3; D not resolved. The V end was cut by 2 bases, the J end by 0 bases, with 8 bases between. CDR3 length: 15 amino acids. Germline CDR1 is ENHRY and CDR2 is SYGVKD. The CDR3 nucleotides are TGTGCCATCAGTGAGCTTAGCAGCTCCTACAATGAGCAGTTCTTC. This codes for CAISELSSSYNEQFF.

This chain connects TRBV7-9 to TRBJ2-1; 13 bases map to TRBD2. Germline-derived CDR1 and CDR2 are SEHNR and FQNEAQ (reference sequence). CDR3 length: 16 amino acids. Trimming took 5 bases from V and 9 from J; bases not matched to a gene: 10. The CDR3 sequence: CASSPNPGLAGFEQFF. CDR3 sequence (DNA): TGTGCCAGCAGCCCAAACCCGGGACTAGCGGGATTTGAGCAGTTCTTC.

This chain uses TRBV10-3 with TRBJ2-7; 7 bases are shared with TRBD2. The V gene's germline CDR1 is ENHRY and CDR2 SYGVKD. The CDR3 spans 18 residues. V shed 1 base and J 5 bases; nucleotides not matched to a gene: 17. CDR3: CAISEFPPAGTTPNEQYF. Written as DNA, the CDR3 is TGTGCCATCAGTGAGTTCCCCCCGGCGGGGACTACCCCTAACGAGCAGTACTTC.

The chain employs TRBV9 and TRBJ2-3, with 14 positions matching TRBD2. The CDR3 runs to 15 residues. Germline values: CDR1 SGDLS, CDR2 YYNGEE. The ends lost 3 bases at V and 8 bases at J; junction bases unmatched: 5. This CDR3 reads CASSETSGRVPTQYF. The CDR3 region has the DNA TGTGCCAGCAGCGAGACTAGCGGGAGGGTCCCTACGCAGTATTTT.

The rearrangement joins TRBV19 to TRBJ1-2; 11 nucleotides align to TRBD1. Germline CDR1 is LNHDA and CDR2 is SQIVND (reference sequence). The CDR3 length is 15 residues. Unmatched junction bases numbered 5, after V lost 5 bases and J lost 3 bases. CDR3 residues: CASSARTGGDYGYTF. The CDR3 bases are TGTGCCAGTAGTGCCAGGACAGGGGGCGACTATGGCTACACCTTC.

The V and J genes are TRBV30 and TRBJ1-5, with 9 bases fitting TRBD1. Germline V gives CDR1 GTSNPN, CDR2 SVGIG (reference sequence). V shed 4 bases and J 5 bases; nucleotides not matched to a gene: 6. CDR3 length: 14 residues. The DNA for the CDR3 is TGTGCCTGGAACCGGGACAGGGCGGATCAGCCCCAGCATTTT. Protein: CAWNRDRADQPQHF.

This sequence joins TRBV2 and TRBJ2-3, with 11 bases matching TRBD1. Germline CDR1 SNHLY, CDR2 FYNNEI. The CDR3 is made up of 14 amino acids. J was trimmed by 4 bases and V by 7 bases; bases with no gene match: 4. The chain's CDR3 is CASKTGQGADTQYF. Here the CDR3 DNA reads TGTGCCAGCAAGACGGGACAGGGGGCAGATACGCAGTATTTT.

This sequence joins TRBV7-9 and TRBJ2-5, with D maybe TRBD1 (5 bases). Trimming stripped 2 bases from V and 1 base from J, with 8 bases between. CDR1 and CDR2 (germline): SEHNR, FQNEAQ (reference sequence). The CDR3 runs to 14 residues. CDR3 loop: CASSLNQGQETQYF. For the CDR3, the DNA is TGTGCCAGCAGCTTAAATCAGGGCCAAGAGACCCAGTACTTC.

The chain links TRBV7-6 to TRBJ1-1, with D perhaps TRBD1 (5 bases). V lost 3 bases and J 6 bases, leaving 20 bases between the germline ends. The CDR3 loop spans 16 amino acids. Germline V gene data show CDR1 as SGHVS and CDR2 as FNYEAQ. The CDR3 sequence: CASSFQGSFLGSEAFF. CDR3 sequence (DNA): TGTGCCAGCAGCTTCCAGGGTTCCTTCCTTGGCTCTGAAGCTTTCTTT.

V and J are TRBV7-9 and TRBJ2-7; the D gene is possibly TRBD1 (5 bases). V lost 5 bases and J lost 0, with 14 bases in between. Germline V CDR1 and CDR2: SEHNR, FQNEAQ (reference sequence). The CDR3 spans 15 residues. The CDR3 here is CASSHGHGSSYEQYF. The CDR3 region has the DNA TGTGCCAGCAGCCACGGACACGGTAGCTCCTACGAGCAGTACTTC.

The chain employs TRBV4-2 and TRBJ2-2; TRBD2 matches at 11 bases. The CDR3 extends over 18 amino acids. V lost 5 bases and J lost 5; bases outside the gene matches: 13. CDR1 is LGHNA, CDR2 YNFKEQ, per germline. The DNA of the CDR3 is TGTGCCAGCAGCTTGGGACCCCTCCTAGCGGGGGGAACCGGGGAGCTGTTTTTT. Protein: CASSLGPLLAGGTGELFF.

The gene calls are TRBV4-3 and TRBJ2-3; a weak D match, TRBD2 (6 bases). The CDR3 is made up of 16 amino acids. Trimming removed 4 bases at V and 0 bases at J, with 14 bases between. The germline CDR1 and CDR2 sequences are LGHNA and YSLEER. CDR3 residues: CASSPTGTLSTDTQYF. Written as DNA, the CDR3 is TGCGCCAGCAGCCCGACCGGGACTCTTAGCACAGATACGCAGTATTTT.

In its sample, this clone was seen once. The genes are TRBV5-1 and TRBJ2-7, with D unresolved. The CDR3 is 11 amino acids. Germline V gene data show CDR1 as SGHRS and CDR2 as YFSETQ. Between the trimmed V and J ends, which lost 5 bases and 2 bases, there was a span of 5 bases. Written as DNA, the CDR3 is TGCGCCAGCAGTTCAGCCTACGAGCAGTACTTC. Translated: CASSSAYEQYF.

The chain couples TRBV4-2 to TRBJ2-3; 10 bases are shared with TRBD2. The V gene's germline CDR1 is LGHNA and CDR2 YNFKEQ. Trimming at V came to 4 bases and at J to 2 bases, leaving 6 bases not matched to a gene. This CDR3 has 16 residues. CDR3 loop: CASSRGGLADTDTQYF. In nucleotides, the CDR3 is TGTGCCAGCAGCCGAGGCGGACTAGCGGACACAGATACGCAGTATTTT.

This clone was seen more than once but under ten times. This sequence joins TRBV5-1 and TRBJ2-7, with D possibly matching TRBD1 (6 bases). The V gene lost 0 bases and the J gene lost 0 bases, with 13 bases spanning the gap. The CDR3 consists of 16 residues. The germline gives CDR1 SGHRS, CDR2 YFSETQ. CDR3 loop: CASSLGVDRVSYEQYF. The CDR3 DNA reads as TGCGCCAGCAGCTTGGGGGTGGACAGAGTCTCCTACGAGCAGTACTTC.